The present T cell receptor (beta chain) was sequenced within a study of shared clonotypes between healthy human individuals. Overall study context: Every donor yielded three CD4 naive, three CD4 memory, two CD8 naive and one CD8 memory plate. Overall study results and limits: It was observed that 5% to 6.5% of naive CD4 clonotypes were shared across a few donors.

Replicate sorted-subset PCRs were loaded with roughly 190 ng DNA, roughly 33,000 T cell genomes. The repertoire was sequenced with immunoSEQ multiplex PCR; TCRdb's copy has only in-frame clones and lacks some. The sample holds about 340,000 clones; over 70% are singletons and the top ten take under 11%. The CDR3 contains 16 residues. Per germline, CDR1 MRHNA and CDR2 SNTAGT. The ends lost 3 bases at V and 4 bases at J; junction bases unmatched: 7. Of note for this clone: The antigen remains undetermined.

Both subsets, CD45RA+ naive and CD45RA-negative memory, were split from the CD4+ cells. This chain connects TRBV6-4 to TRBJ2-1; 9 nucleotides agree with TRBD2. Sequences were obtained from memory CD4+ T cells sorted from blood. Subset of the sample: CD45RA-negative fraction. This receptor was identified in a man between 25 and 39 years old in good health. The CDR3 loop reads CASSEGGGREYNEQFF. CDR3 sequence (DNA): TGTGCCAGCAGTGAAGGTGGCGGGAGGGAATACAATGAGCAGTTCTTC.